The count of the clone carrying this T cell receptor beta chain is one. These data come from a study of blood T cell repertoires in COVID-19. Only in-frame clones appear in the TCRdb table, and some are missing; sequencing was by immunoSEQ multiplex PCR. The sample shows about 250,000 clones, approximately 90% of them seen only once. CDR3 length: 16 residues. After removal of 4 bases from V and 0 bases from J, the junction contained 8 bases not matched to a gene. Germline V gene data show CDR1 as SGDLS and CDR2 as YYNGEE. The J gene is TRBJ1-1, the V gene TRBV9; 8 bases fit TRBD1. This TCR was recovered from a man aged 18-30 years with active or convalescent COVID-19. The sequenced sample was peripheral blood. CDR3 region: CASSTQGAPMNTEAFF. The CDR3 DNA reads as TGTGCCAGCAGCACCCAGGGGGCGCCTATGAACACTGAAGCTTTCTTT.